A single sample gave rise to the 28 T cell receptor beta chains below, sequenced in a study of monozygotic twins with inflammatory bowel disease. TCRdb processed the 5' RACE reads again and assigns one entry to each CDR3 protein, with no DNA. The sample totals over 100,000 distinct CDR3 sequences. Input material: blood. All receptors derive from a human donor with ulcerative colitis or Crohn's disease, or a healthy co-twin of an affected twin (not recorded which).

The V call is TRBV19, the J call TRBJ1-5; the TCRdb call, TRBD1, lacks DNA for checking. Germline CDR1 is LNHDA and CDR2 is SQIVND (reference sequence). The CDR3 runs to 15 residues. CDR3 protein: CASKGSLLFNQPQHF.

This chain links TRBV5-1 with TRBJ2-1; the TCRdb call, TRBD1, lacks DNA for checking. CDR3 size: 17 residues. CDR1 SGHRS and CDR2 YFSETQ come from the germline V gene. The CDR3 sequence: CASSSPSGTSSYNEQFF. The full variable domain, rest sourced from reference TRBV5-1 and TRBJ2-1, is KAGVTQTPRYLIKTRGQQVTLSCSPISGHRSVSWYQQTPGQGLQFLFEYFSETQRNKGNFPGRFSGRQFSNSRSEMNVSTLELGDSALYLCASSSPSGTSSYNEQFFGPGTRLTVL.

This chain links TRBV5-1 with TRBJ2-1; TCRdb reports TRBD2, a call that lacks DNA to check it against. Germline CDR1 and CDR2: SGHRS and YFSETQ. This CDR3 contains 13 residues. Here the CDR3 reads CAKGGLENNEQFF.

The V call is TRBV3-1, the J call TRBJ1-1; TCRdb lists TRBD1, though no DNA is available to test this call. The CDR3 covers 13 residues. Germline values: CDR1 LGHDT, CDR2 YNNKEL (reference sequence). The CDR3 protein is CASSLTDPPEAFF.

This chain connects TRBV5-1 to TRBJ2-3; the TRBD2 assignment by TCRdb is unverifiable without DNA. The germline V gene encodes CDR1 SGHRS and CDR2 YFSETQ. The CDR3 sequence is 13 residues long. The CDR3 reads CASKSGGADTQYF.

The V and J genes are TRBV11-2 and TRBJ1-1. There are 12 residues in the CDR3. Germline V lookup: CDR1 SGHAT, CDR2 FQNNGV. The CDR3 spells CASSLDRTEAFF.

CDR3 sequence: CASIRGQLNEQFF. The chain has TRBV12-3 or TRBV12-4 and TRBJ2-1; TCRdb indicates TRBD1, and absent DNA this call remains unverified. CDR3 length: 13 amino acids.

V is TRBV6-2 or TRBV6-3 and J is TRBJ2-4; TCRdb picks TRBD2, but there is no DNA to check that call. This CDR3 comprises 15 residues. Germline V gene lookup returns CDR1 MNHEY and CDR2 SVGEGT. CDR3 sequence: CASSPAGRAKNIQYF.

The V call is TRBV5-1, the J call TRBJ2-3; TCRdb calls TRBD2, which cannot be checked without DNA. Germline-derived CDR1 and CDR2 are SGHRS and YFSETQ. This CDR3 is 16 amino acids long. CDR3 residues: CASSPRTSGATDTQYF. Supplemented by reference TRBV5-1 and TRBJ2-3, the full variable domain reads KAGVTQTPRYLIKTRGQQVTLSCSPISGHRSVSWYQQTPGQGLQFLFEYFSETQRNKGNFPGRFSGRQFSNSRSEMNVSTLELGDSALYLCASSPRTSGATDTQYFGPGTRLTVL.

This CDR3 is CASSIRTYTFGMVGPNQPQHF. This sequence joins TRBV19 and TRBJ1-5. The CDR3 length is 21 residues. Germline values: CDR1 LNHDA, CDR2 SQIVND (reference sequence). Full variable domain (remainder filled in from reference TRBV19 and TRBJ1-5): DGGITQSPKYLFRKEGQNVTLSCEQNLNHDAMYWYRQDPGQGLRLIYYSQIVNDFQKGDIAEGYSVSREKKESFPLTVTSAQKNPTAFYLCASSIRTYTFGMVGPNQPQHFGDGTRLSIL.

The gene calls are TRBV7-3 and TRBJ2-1; TCRdb lists TRBD1, though no DNA is available to test this call. Germline-derived CDR1 and CDR2 are SGHTA and FQGTGA. This CDR3 is 15 amino acids long. CDR3: CASSLGAARFNEQFF.

This chain links TRBV7-3 with TRBJ2-1; the TRBD2 assignment by TCRdb is unverifiable without DNA. There are 20 residues in the CDR3. Germline values: CDR1 SGHTA, CDR2 FQGTGA. CDR3 sequence: CASSPRAIRTSGGHYNEQFF.

The genes are TRBV6-1 and TRBJ2-1; TCRdb calls TRBD2, which cannot be checked without DNA. Germline loops: CDR1 MNHNS, CDR2 SASEGT. The CDR3 is 15 residues long. CDR3 amino acids: CASSLTSGVYNEQFF.

The genes are TRBV20-1 and TRBJ2-3; no DNA is available, so the TRBD1 call from TCRdb remains unchecked. The germline V gene has CDR1 DFQATT and CDR2 SNEGSKA (reference sequence). The CDR3 loop spans 15 amino acids. CDR3 in amino acids: CSARSGQGDTDTQYF.

The chain links TRBV5-1 to TRBJ2-6; TCRdb selects TRBD2, and the lack of DNA leaves this call unchecked. The CDR3 loop spans 16 amino acids. CDR1 and CDR2 (germline): SGHRS, YFSETQ. CDR3 amino acids: CASSLRGSLGANVLTF.

This clonotype is labeled medium-sized based on frequency. J is TRBJ2-3 and V is TRBV28; the D call of TRBD1 rests on TCRdb alone, since no DNA is present to check it. CDR3 length equals 13 residues. From germline, CDR1 is MDHEN and CDR2 SYDVKM. CDR3 residues: CASRKQGADTQYF.

The chain has TRBV2 and TRBJ2-1; the TCRdb D gene call, TRBD2, has no DNA to confirm it. The CDR3 sequence is 13 residues long. The germline V gene has CDR1 SNHLY and CDR2 FYNNEI. CDR3 in amino acids: CASSELASNEQFF.

The CDR3 here is CASRGTVSQETQYF. V is TRBV25-1 and J is TRBJ2-5; the D gene TCRdb calls, TRBD1, cannot be checked with no DNA. Germline V gives CDR1 MGHDK, CDR2 SYGVNS. The CDR3 extends over 14 amino acids. Full variable domain (outside the CDR3, taken from reference TRBV25-1 and TRBJ2-5): EADIYQTPRYLVIGTGKKITLECSQTMGHDKMYWYQQDPGMELHLIHYSYGVNSTEKGDLSSESTVSRIRTEHFPLTLESARPSHTSQYLCASRGTVSQETQYFGPGTRLLVL.

V gene TRBV9 combines with J gene TRBJ2-1; lacking DNA, the TRBD2 call made by TCRdb goes unchecked. The CDR3 consists of 20 residues. Looked up from germline, CDR1 is SGDLS and CDR2 is YYNGEE. The CDR3 loop is CASSFTVGLAGGSSYNEQFF.

CDR3 in amino acids: CASSGESYEQFF. The V call is TRBV6-2 or TRBV6-3, the J call TRBJ2-1; no DNA is available, so the TRBD2 call from TCRdb remains unchecked. Per germline, CDR1 MNHEY and CDR2 SVGEGT. The CDR3 is 12 amino acids.

J is TRBJ2-3 and V is TRBV7-2; the TCRdb D gene call, TRBD2, has no DNA to confirm it. The length of the CDR3 is 15 residues. Germline CDR1 and CDR2: SGHTA and FQGNSA. Here the CDR3 reads CASSLIGRNTDTQYF.

V gene TRBV7-2 combines with J gene TRBJ1-3; TCRdb proposes TRBD1, but this gene call is untestable without DNA. The CDR3 spans 13 residues. The germline V gene has CDR1 SGHTA and CDR2 FQGNSA. CDR3: CASSLDSQNTIYF. Using reference TRBV7-2 and TRBJ1-3 for the parts outside the CDR3, the full variable domain is GAGVSQSPSNKVTEKGKDVELRCDPISGHTALYWYRQSLGQGLEFLIYFQGNSAPDKSGLPSDRFSAERTGGSVSTLTIQRTQQEDSAVYLCASSLDSQNTIYFGEGSWLTVV.

This chain joins TRBV12-3 or TRBV12-4 and TRBJ1-6. CDR3 size: 13 residues. CDR3 amino acids: CASRLDYNSPLHF.

The chain couples TRBV2 to TRBJ2-1. This CDR3 is built from 14 residues. Germline CDR1 is SNHLY and CDR2 is FYNNEI. CDR3: CASRKTSFYNEQFF.

The CDR3 loop reads CATNSGGGGTEAFF. V usage is TRBV6-1 and J usage is TRBJ1-1. Germline CDR1 and CDR2: MNHNS and SASEGT. This CDR3 spans 14 amino acids.

The CDR3 is CASSFLGQGDSYNSPLHF. The gene calls are TRBV28 and TRBJ1-6; lacking DNA, the TRBD1 call made by TCRdb goes unchecked. In germline, CDR1 is MDHEN, CDR2 SYDVKM. This CDR3 is 18 amino acids long.

This chain uses TRBV12-3 or TRBV12-4 with TRBJ2-7; TCRdb's D call of TRBD2 is untestable without DNA. The CDR3 extends over 14 amino acids. CDR3 loop: CASSPLGALREQYF.

The rearrangement links TRBV11-2 to TRBJ2-6; the TCRdb call, TRBD1, lacks DNA for checking. The CDR3 consists of 20 residues. Germline CDR1 is SGHAT and CDR2 is FQNNGV. CDR3 sequence reads: CASSYKSTGMLFSGANVLTF.